This T cell receptor (beta chain) was sequenced during a study of T cell responses to AZD1222 COVID-19 vaccine. Sequencing was performed with immunoSEQ multiplex PCR; in TCRdb, only in-frame clones are kept and a portion is missing. The profile shows tens of thousands of clones, about 90% of them singletons. As regards this clone: What it binds is not known.

Study-wide points: Spike was spanned by vaccine-associated CD4 TCRs, which were dominant at 160-218 and 743-854.

The length of the CDR3 is 16 residues. Trimming shortened V by 0 bases and J by 2 bases, and 14 bases separated the two germline ends. Germline V gives CDR1 LGHDT, CDR2 YNNKEL (reference sequence). This TCR came from an adult in good health. The sample here was peripheral blood, taken on day 0 of MenACWY control vaccination. This chain links TRBV3-1 (or the pseudogene TRBV3-2) with TRBJ2-7; no reliable D call. CDR3 residues: CASSQDPPGQAYEQYF. CDR3 nucleotides: TGTGCCAGCAGCCAAGATCCCCCGGGCCAGGCCTACGAGCAGTACTTC.